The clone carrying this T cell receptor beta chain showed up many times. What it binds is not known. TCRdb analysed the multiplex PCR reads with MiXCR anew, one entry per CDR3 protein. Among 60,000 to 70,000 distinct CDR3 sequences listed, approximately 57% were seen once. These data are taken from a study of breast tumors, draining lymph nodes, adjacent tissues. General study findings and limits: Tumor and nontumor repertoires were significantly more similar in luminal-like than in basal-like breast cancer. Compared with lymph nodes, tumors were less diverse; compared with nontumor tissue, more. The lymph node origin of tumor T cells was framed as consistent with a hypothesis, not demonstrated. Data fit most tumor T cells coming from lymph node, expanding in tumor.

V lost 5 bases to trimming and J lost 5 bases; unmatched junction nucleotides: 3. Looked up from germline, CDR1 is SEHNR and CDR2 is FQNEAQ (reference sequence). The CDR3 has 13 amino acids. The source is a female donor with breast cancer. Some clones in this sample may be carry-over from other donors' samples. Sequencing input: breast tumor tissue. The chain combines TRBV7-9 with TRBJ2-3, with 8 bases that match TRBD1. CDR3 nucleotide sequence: TGTGCCAGCAGCCAAACAGGGGGAGATACGCAGTATTTT. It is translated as CASSQTGGDTQYF.